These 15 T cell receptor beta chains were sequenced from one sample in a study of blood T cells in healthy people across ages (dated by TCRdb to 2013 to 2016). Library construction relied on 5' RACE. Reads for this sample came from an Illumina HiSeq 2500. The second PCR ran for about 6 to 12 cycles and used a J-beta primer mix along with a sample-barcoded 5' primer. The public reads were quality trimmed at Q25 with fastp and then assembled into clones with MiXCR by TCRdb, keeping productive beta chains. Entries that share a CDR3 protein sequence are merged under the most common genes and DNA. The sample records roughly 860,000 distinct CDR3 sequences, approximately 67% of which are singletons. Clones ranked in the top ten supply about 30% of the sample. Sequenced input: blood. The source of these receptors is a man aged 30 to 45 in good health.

CDR3 bases: TGTGCCAGCACCTTGTTAAGCGATGAGCAGTTCTTC. Its protein is CASTLLSDEQFF. This sequence joins TRBV7-9 and TRBJ2-1; the D is unclear. Per germline, CDR1 SEHNR and CDR2 FQNEAQ (reference sequence). The CDR3 runs to 12 residues. Trimming pared 7 bases from V and 8 bases from J, leaving 12 bases between. Based on the CDR3 plus reference TRBV7-9 and TRBJ2-1, the full variable domain is DTGVSQNPRHKITKRGQNVTFRCDPISEHNRLYWYRQTLGQGPEFLTYFQNEAQLEKSRLLSDRFSAERPKGSFSTLEIQRTEQGDSAMYLCASTLLSDEQFFGPGTRLTVL.

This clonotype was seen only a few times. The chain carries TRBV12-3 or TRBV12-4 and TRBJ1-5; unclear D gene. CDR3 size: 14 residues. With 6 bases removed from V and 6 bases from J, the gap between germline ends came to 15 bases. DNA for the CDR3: TGTGCCAGCAGATCGGAGGCTCGGGCTCAGCCCCAGCATTTT. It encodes CASRSEARAQPQHF.

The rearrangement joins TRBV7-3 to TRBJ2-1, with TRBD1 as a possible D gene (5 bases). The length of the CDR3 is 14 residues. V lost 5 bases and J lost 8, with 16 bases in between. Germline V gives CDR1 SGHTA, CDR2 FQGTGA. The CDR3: CASSAYDRSHEQFF. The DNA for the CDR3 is TGTGCCAGCAGCGCTTACGACAGAAGCCATGAGCAGTTCTTC.

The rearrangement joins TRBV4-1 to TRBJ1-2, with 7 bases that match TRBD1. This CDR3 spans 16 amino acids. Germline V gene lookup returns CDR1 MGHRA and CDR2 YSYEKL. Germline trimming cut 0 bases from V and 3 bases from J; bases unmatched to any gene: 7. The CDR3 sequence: CASSQDNRGLDYGYTF. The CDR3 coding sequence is TGCGCCAGCAGCCAAGATAACAGGGGATTGGACTATGGCTACACCTTC.

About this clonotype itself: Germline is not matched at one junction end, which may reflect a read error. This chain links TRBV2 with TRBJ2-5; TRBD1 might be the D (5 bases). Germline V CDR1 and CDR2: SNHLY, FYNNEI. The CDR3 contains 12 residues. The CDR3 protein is CAGSGQGREQYF. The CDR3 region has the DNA TGTGCCGGCAGTGGGCAGGGTAGAGAGCAGTACTTC.

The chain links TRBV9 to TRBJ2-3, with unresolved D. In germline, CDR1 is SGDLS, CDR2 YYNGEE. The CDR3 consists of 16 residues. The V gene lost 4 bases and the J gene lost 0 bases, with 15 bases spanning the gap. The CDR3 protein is CASSPRASPSTDTQYF. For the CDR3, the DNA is TGTGCCAGCAGCCCCCGGGCTTCCCCTAGCACAGATACGCAGTATTTT.

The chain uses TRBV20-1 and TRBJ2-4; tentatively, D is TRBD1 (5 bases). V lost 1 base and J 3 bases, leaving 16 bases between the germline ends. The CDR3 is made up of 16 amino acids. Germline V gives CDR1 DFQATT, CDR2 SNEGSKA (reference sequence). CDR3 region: CSARARGLEGKNIQYF. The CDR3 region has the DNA TGCAGTGCTAGAGCAAGGGGTTTAGAAGGCAAAAACATTCAGTACTTC.

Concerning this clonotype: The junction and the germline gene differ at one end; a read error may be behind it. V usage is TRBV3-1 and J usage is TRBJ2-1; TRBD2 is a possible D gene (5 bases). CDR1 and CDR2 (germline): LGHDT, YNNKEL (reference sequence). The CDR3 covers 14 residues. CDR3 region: CACSHQTSYNEQFF. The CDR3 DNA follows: TGTGCCTGCAGCCATCAAACTAGCTACAATGAGCAGTTCTTC.

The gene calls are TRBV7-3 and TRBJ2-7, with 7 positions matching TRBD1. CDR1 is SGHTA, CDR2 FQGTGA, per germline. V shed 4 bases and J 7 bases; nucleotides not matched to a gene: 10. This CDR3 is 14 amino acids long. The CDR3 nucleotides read TGTGCCAGCAGCTCCGGGACAGCCTACAATGAGCAGTACTTC. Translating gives CASSSGTAYNEQYF.

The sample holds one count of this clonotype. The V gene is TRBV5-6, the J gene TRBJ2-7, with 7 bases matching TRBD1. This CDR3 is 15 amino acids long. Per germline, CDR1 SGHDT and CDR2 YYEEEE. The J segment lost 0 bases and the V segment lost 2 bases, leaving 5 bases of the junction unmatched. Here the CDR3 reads CASSFRDRPSYEQYF. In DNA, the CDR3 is TGTGCCAGCAGCTTTCGGGACAGACCCTCCTACGAGCAGTACTTC.

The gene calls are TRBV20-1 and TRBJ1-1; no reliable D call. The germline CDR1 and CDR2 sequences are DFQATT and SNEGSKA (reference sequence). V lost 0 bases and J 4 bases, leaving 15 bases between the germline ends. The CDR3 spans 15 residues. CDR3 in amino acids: CSARDTASTFTEAFF. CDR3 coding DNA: TGCAGTGCTAGAGATACGGCCAGTACTTTCACTGAAGCTTTCTTT.

The CDR3, as DNA: TGTGCCAGCAGAACTAGCGGGGGGGCCTCGCAGTATTTT. Its translation: CASRTSGGASQYF. The chain carries TRBV12-3 or TRBV12-4 and TRBJ2-3; 13 bases are shared with TRBD2. V shed 6 bases, J shed 10 bases, and the junction held 4 bases outside the gene matches. The length of the CDR3 is 13 residues.

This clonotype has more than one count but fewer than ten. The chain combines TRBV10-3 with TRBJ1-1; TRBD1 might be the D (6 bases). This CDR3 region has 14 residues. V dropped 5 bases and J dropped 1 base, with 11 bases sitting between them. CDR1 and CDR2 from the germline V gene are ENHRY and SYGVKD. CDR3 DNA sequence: TGTGCCATCAGTAGGACAGAGGGGAACACTGAAGCTTTCTTT. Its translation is CAISRTEGNTEAFF.

The CDR3 nucleotides read TGCAGTGCTAGCCGTCCGCAAGGGGATGGAAACATTCAGTACTTC. It yields the protein CSASRPQGDGNIQYF. The rearrangement joins TRBV20-1 to TRBJ2-4; a weak D match, TRBD1 (5 bases). Germline V gene data show CDR1 as DFQATT and CDR2 as SNEGSKA (reference sequence). V was pared by 3 bases and J by 6 bases, with 18 bases between. This CDR3 is 15 amino acids long.

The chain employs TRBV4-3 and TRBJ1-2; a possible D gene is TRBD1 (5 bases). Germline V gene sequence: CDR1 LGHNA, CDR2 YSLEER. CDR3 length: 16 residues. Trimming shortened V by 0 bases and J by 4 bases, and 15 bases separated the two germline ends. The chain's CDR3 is CASSQDRRPGGYGYTF. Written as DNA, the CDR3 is TGCGCCAGCAGCCAAGATCGCAGGCCGGGGGGCTATGGCTACACCTTC.